The TCR beta chain under discussion was sequenced for a study of blood T cells in healthy people across ages. Overall study results and limits: Diversity figures based on one million T cells were deemed too low. Roughly linear declines in TCR beta diversity per million T cells occurred with age.

A word on this clonotype: Its antigen is not known.

Combining a sample-barcoded 5' primer with a J-beta primer mix, a second PCR ran for 7 to 11 cycles. Each cDNA molecule was tagged by a template-switch adaptor that had 12 random nucleotides. The study obtained at least 3 million CDR3-containing paired-end reads from every sample. From the 5' RACE reads, TCRdb called clonotypes with MiXCR, one entry per CDR3 protein. The sample contains roughly 500,000 distinct CDR3 sequences, 25% to 30% of which appear only once. Germline CDR1 ENHRY, CDR2 SYGVKD. CDR3 length: 12 amino acids. The V gene lost 9 bases and the J gene lost 0 bases, with 6 bases spanning the gap.

The source of this sequence is a woman in her seventies in good health. The chain joins TRBV10-3 to TRBJ2-1, with D tentatively TRBD2 (5 bases). The sequenced sample was blood. CDR3 sequence: CAMGSSYNEQFF. DNA of the CDR3: TGTGCCATGGGGAGCTCCTACAATGAGCAGTTCTTC.